What follows describes a single TCR beta chain. Its antigen is not identified. This entry is derived from a study of OX40 agonist ivuxolimab in advanced cancers. In the study overall: Eligibility admitted prior anti-PD-1, anti-PD-L1 or anti-CTLA-4 therapy; 35% to 40% had some. The study, taken as a whole, reports: Average numbers of expanded clones were greater in CD8+ T cells than in CD4+. Among the lowest peripheral clonal expansion occurred in 0.1-3.0 mg/kg partial responders.

The data were produced by immunoSEQ multiplex PCR, yet TCRdb's version contains in-frame clones alone and is incomplete. In the table there are almost 50,000 clones, about nine tenths of which are singletons. This CDR3 spans 13 amino acids. The germline V gene encodes CDR1 KGHSH and CDR2 LQKENI. With 3 bases removed from V and 7 bases from J, the gap between germline ends came to 9 bases. Autoimmune disease history or systemic immunosuppression disqualified patients. The sequencing used CD4+ or CD8+ T cells sorted from blood, collected in a trial of the OX40 agonist ivuxolimab. The TCR was taken from an adult with an advanced solid tumor such as melanoma, head and neck, liver or kidney cancer. V is TRBV18 and J is TRBJ1-4; D call uncertain. The CDR3 DNA is TGTGCCAGCTCACCGGAGGGAAGTGAAAAACTGTTTTTT. It yields the protein CASSPEGSEKLFF.